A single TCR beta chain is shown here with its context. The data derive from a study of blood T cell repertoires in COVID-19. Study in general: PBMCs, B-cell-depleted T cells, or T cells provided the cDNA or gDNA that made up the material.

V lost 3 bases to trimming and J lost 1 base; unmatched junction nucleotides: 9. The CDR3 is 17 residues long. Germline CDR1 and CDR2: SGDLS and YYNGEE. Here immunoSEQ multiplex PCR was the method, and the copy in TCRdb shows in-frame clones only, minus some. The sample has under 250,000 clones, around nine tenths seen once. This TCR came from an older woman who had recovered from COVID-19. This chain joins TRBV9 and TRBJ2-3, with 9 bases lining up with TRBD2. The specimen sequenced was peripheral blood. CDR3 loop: CASSAGSGGGGTDTQYF. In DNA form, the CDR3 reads TGTGCCAGCAGCGCTGGTTCGGGCGGGGGGGGCACAGATACGCAGTATTTT.